A selection of T cell receptor beta chains follows, all from one sample in a study of T cell responses to AZD1222 COVID-19 vaccine. Sequenced by immunoSEQ multiplex PCR; TCRdb stores in-frame clones only, minus some. The table shows tens of thousands of clones, with roughly 86% occurring only once. Material: peripheral blood, obtained on day 0 of MenACWY control vaccination. These receptor sequences come from an adult in good health. The CDR3 runs from the conserved cysteine through the conserved F or W. The D gene is left open where the match is weak. Clone size is not always given. Where it is, it says once, few, many or a class for expanded clones.

D	V	size	J	CDR3	DNA
NA	TRBV12-3/TRBV12-4	NA	TRBJ1-5	CASSLWENQPQHF	TGTGCCAGCAGTTTATGGGAAAATCAGCCCCAGCATTTT
TRBD1	TRBV6-5	NA	TRBJ2-4	CASSYSGQGVRIQYF	TGTGCCAGCAGTTACTCGGGACAGGGTGTTAGAATTCAGTACTTC
TRBD1	TRBV4-1	NA	TRBJ2-3	CASSQTGQVGDTDTQYF	TGCGCCAGCAGCCAGACCGGACAGGTCGGAGACACAGATACGCAGTATTTT
NA	TRBV9	NA	TRBJ2-3	CASSPRNTVLDTQYF	TGTGCCAGCAGCCCGCGAAACACCGTGCTAGATACGCAGTATTTT
NA	TRBV6-5	NA	TRBJ2-3	CASSYGGFFTDTQYF	TGTGCCAGCAGTTACGGAGGGTTTTTCACAGATACGCAGTATTTT
TRBD2	TRBV7-9	NA	TRBJ2-7	CASSLVSGGADEQYF	TGTGCCAGCAGCTTAGTTAGCGGGGGGGCCGACGAGCAGTACTTC
NA	TRBV4-1	once	TRBJ1-4	CASSQDRTASRKLFF	TGCGCCAGCAGCCAAGATCGGACAGCGTCCAGAAAACTGTTTTTT
NA	TRBV20-1	NA	TRBJ1-4	CSASWGREEKLFF	TGCAGTGCTAGTTGGGGCAGGGAAGAAAAACTGTTTTTT
NA	TRBV6-5	NA	TRBJ1-2	CASSLRSGYGYTF	TGTGCCAGCAGCCTCCGATCGGGCTATGGCTACACCTTC
NA	TRBV14	NA	TRBJ1-2	CASSQASGYYGYTF	TGTGCCAGCAGCCAAGCATCAGGGTACTATGGCTACACCTTC
NA	TRBV2	NA	TRBJ1-1	CASSVHGENTEAFF	TGTGCCAGCAGTGTCCACGGGGAAAACACTGAAGCTTTCTTT
NA	TRBV7-9	NA	TRBJ2-5	CASSREQGYQYF	TGTGCCAGCAGCCGCGAACAGGGTTACCAGTACTTC
NA	TRBV5-4	NA	TRBJ2-5	CASSLRGRVAQETQYF	TGTGCCAGCAGCTTAAGGGGAAGGGTGGCCCAAGAGACCCAGTACTTC
NA	TRBV19	NA	TRBJ2-3	CASSIGETDTQYF	TGTGCCAGTAGTATTGGGGAAACAGATACGCAGTATTTT
TRBD1	TRBV2	NA	TRBJ1-6	CASSRQGANNSPLHF	TGTGCCAGCTCGAGACAGGGGGCGAATAATTCACCCCTCCACTTT
TRBD1	TRBV9	NA	TRBJ1-2	CASSVGTGDGYTF	TGTGCCAGCAGCGTAGGGACAGGGGATGGCTACACCTTC
NA	TRBV20-1	NA	TRBJ1-1	CSASSSEAFF	TGCAGTGCTAGTTCGTCCGAAGCTTTCTTT
TRBD1	TRBV25-1	NA	TRBJ2-5	CASSDYRGRLETQYF	TGTGCCAGCAGTGACTACAGGGGGCGCCTGGAGACCCAGTACTTC
NA	TRBV19	NA	TRBJ2-7	CASTRSDVAEQYF	TGTGCCAGTACCCGGAGCGATGTTGCCGAGCAGTACTTC
NA	TRBV10-2	NA	TRBJ1-4	CASTPQGGGGRKKLFF	TGCGCCAGCACTCCCCAGGGCGGGGGAGGGAGGAAAAAACTGTTTTTT
NA	TRBV12-5	NA	TRBJ2-1	CASGLVWGGNEQFF	TGTGCTAGTGGTTTGGTCTGGGGCGGCAATGAGCAGTTCTTC
NA	TRBV18	once	TRBJ2-7	CASSPTGHEQYF	TGTGCCAGCTCACCAACGGGGCACGAGCAGTACTTC
NA	TRBV28	NA	TRBJ1-1	CASSLAGGPSSEAFF	TGTGCCAGCAGTTTAGCCGGGGGTCCTTCGTCTGAAGCTTTCTTT
NA	TRBV6-5	NA	TRBJ2-7	CATHAGTYEQYF	TGTGCCACCCACGCAGGAACCTACGAGCAGTACTTC
NA	TRBV7-2	NA	TRBJ2-1	CASSPWGLEQFF	TGTGCCAGCAGTCCCTGGGGTCTTGAGCAGTTCTTC
NA	TRBV4-1	NA	TRBJ1-1	CASSQTDRLTEAFF	TGCGCCAGCAGCCAGACAGACAGGCTCACTGAAGCTTTCTTT
NA	TRBV11-2	NA	TRBJ2-5	CASSPGRIKETQYF	TGTGCCAGCAGCCCAGGGCGCATCAAAGAGACCCAGTACTTC
TRBD1	TRBV6-5	NA	TRBJ1-1	CASSRTGVEAFF	TGTGCCAGCAGCAGGACAGGGGTTGAAGCTTTCTTT
NA	TRBV3-1/TRBV3-2	NA	TRBJ1-1	CASSQIIGNTEAFF	TGTGCCAGCAGCCAGATAATCGGGAACACTGAAGCTTTCTTT
NA	TRBV27	NA	TRBJ2-7	CASSLLPSDGKSYEQYF	TGTGCCAGCAGTTTACTCCCCTCGGACGGAAAATCCTACGAGCAGTACTTC
TRBD1	TRBV24-1	NA	TRBJ1-1	CATSDLWTGDRRNTEAFF	TGTGCCACCAGTGATCTTTGGACAGGGGATAGGCGGAACACTGAAGCTTTCTTT
NA	TRBV5-4	NA	TRBJ1-1	CASSSDPTGTEAFF	TGTGCCAGCAGCTCGGACCCCACGGGCACTGAAGCTTTCTTT
NA	TRBV14	NA	TRBJ1-4	CASSRNRDGEKLFF	TGTGCCAGCAGCCGGAACAGGGATGGTGAAAAACTGTTTTTT
NA	TRBV6-5	NA	TRBJ1-2	CASKRATDSYGYTF	TGTGCCAGCAAAAGGGCCACCGATTCTTATGGCTACACCTTC
NA	TRBV30	NA	TRBJ1-2	CAWSGTYPTNGYTF	TGTGCCTGGAGCGGGACCTACCCTACGAACGGCTACACCTTC
NA	TRBV24-1	NA	TRBJ2-1	CATSKTHNEQFF	TGTGCCACCAGTAAGACCCACAATGAGCAGTTCTTC
NA	TRBV5-5	NA	TRBJ1-2	CASSLPGQPHTYGYTF	TGTGCCAGCAGCTTGCCCGGTCAACCGCATACCTATGGCTACACCTTC
TRBD2	TRBV28	few	TRBJ2-7	CASSPGGGLSYEQYF	TGTGCCAGCAGTCCCGGGGGGGGACTCTCCTACGAGCAGTACTTC
TRBD2	TRBV6-2/TRBV6-3	NA	TRBJ2-2	CASSYSGGSTGELFF	TGTGCCAGCAGTTACTCGGGGGGGAGCACCGGGGAGCTGTTTTTT
TRBD1	TRBV28	NA	TRBJ1-4	CASRHRTGGFEKLFF	TGTGCCAGCAGACACCGGACAGGGGGATTCGAAAAACTGTTTTTT
NA	TRBV7-9	few	TRBJ1-3	CASSSQGNRNTIYF	TGTGCCAGCAGCTCTCAGGGAAATAGAAACACCATATATTTT
NA	TRBV20-1	once	TRBJ1-5	CSASGRLNQPQHF	TGCAGTGCTAGTGGTAGGCTCAATCAGCCCCAGCATTTT
NA	TRBV11-1	NA	TRBJ2-3	CASSLEHTDTQYF	TGTGCCAGCAGCTTAGAACACACAGATACGCAGTATTTT
NA	TRBV11-3	NA	TRBJ2-5	CASSLDFGGSRQETQYF	TGTGCCAGCAGCTTAGATTTCGGGGGATCCCGCCAAGAGACCCAGTACTTC
NA	TRBV5-1	NA	TRBJ2-5	CASRHLQETQYF	TGCGCCAGCAGACACCTACAAGAGACCCAGTACTTC
TRBD1	TRBV6-5	NA	TRBJ2-2	CASRSTGDTGELFF	TGTGCCAGCAGGTCGACAGGGGACACCGGGGAGCTGTTTTTT
NA	TRBV5-1	NA	TRBJ1-1	CASSIMGSNTEAFF	TGCGCCAGCAGCATTATGGGGTCGAACACTGAAGCTTTCTTT
NA	TRBV11-3	NA	TRBJ1-3	CASSPGTFSSGNTIYF	TGTGCCAGCAGCCCTGGGACATTTAGCTCTGGAAACACCATATATTTT